This T cell receptor (beta chain) was recovered during a study of neoadjuvant nivolumab and ipilimumab in lung cancer. With regard to this clone: Its antigen is not known.

The study's findings and limits: Only a small number of samples underwent TCR sequencing.

Looked up from germline, CDR1 is SGHRS and CDR2 is YFSETQ. The ends were cut back, 0 bases at V and 2 bases at J, with 8 bases in the middle. The CDR3 extends over 14 amino acids. Only in-frame clones appear in the TCRdb table, and some are missing; sequencing was by immunoSEQ multiplex PCR. The sample has some 26,000 clones; around 86% are singletons. The chain carries TRBV5-1 and TRBJ1-1; D is ambiguous. Sequencing used tumor tissue, obtained after neoadjuvant nivolumab, alone or with ipilimumab, at or shortly before surgery. The clonotype comes from an adult with non-small cell lung cancer. The CDR3 loop reads CASSLDHPNTEAFF. DNA of the CDR3: TGCGCCAGCAGCTTGGATCACCCTAACACTGAAGCTTTCTTT.